This entry concerns a single T cell receptor beta chain. The antigen is undetermined. The data were obtained in a study of cytomegalovirus exposure and HLA in healthy donors. The V and J ends lost 0 bases and 8 bases respectively, with 12 bases between them. Germline CDR1 is SGHTS and CDR2 is YDEGEE. The length of the CDR3 is 15 residues. Amplification used 60 Vbeta primers and 13 Jbeta primers. Only in-frame clones appear in the TCRdb table, and some are missing; sequencing was by immunoSEQ multiplex PCR. The sample contains about 130,000 clones, roughly 78% of which appear only once. Study-wide results and caveats: Sequencing depth roughly uniform across donors was assumed in presence/absence analyses. Later analysis reportedly placed an Asian-associated ancestry cluster below the roughly 690-donor mean in N-insertions.

Sample: PBMCs. The chain joins TRBV5-8 to TRBJ1-6; D call uncertain. The receptor was derived from a man aged 30-40 years in good health and CMV-seropositive. The CDR3 loop reads CASSLENRRDSPLHF. The CDR3 DNA follows: TGTGCCAGCAGCTTGGAGAATAGGCGGGATTCACCCCTCCACTTT.